This T cell receptor (beta chain) derives from a study of OX40 agonist ivuxolimab in advanced cancers. Overall study context: Patients assigned to dose escalation were diagnosed with hepatocellular carcinoma, melanoma, renal cell or head and neck cancer.

Libraries were prepared by immunoSEQ multiplex PCR; TCRdb keeps only in-frame clonotypes and omits some of them. The sample has about 69,000 clones, 90% seen once. This CDR3 comprises 16 residues. Trimming removed 5 bases at V and 6 bases at J, with 20 bases between. Germline V gives CDR1 SGHTA, CDR2 FQGNSA. The sequencing here drew on CD4+ or CD8+ T cells sorted from blood, taken in a trial of the OX40 agonist ivuxolimab. J is TRBJ2-4 and V is TRBV7-2, with no clear D. The source of this sequence is an adult with an advanced solid tumor such as melanoma, head and neck, liver or kidney cancer. The CDR3 reads CASSKILERRLNIQYF. The CDR3 DNA sequence: TGTGCCAGCAGCAAAATTCTCGAGCGTCGATTAAACATTCAGTACTTC.